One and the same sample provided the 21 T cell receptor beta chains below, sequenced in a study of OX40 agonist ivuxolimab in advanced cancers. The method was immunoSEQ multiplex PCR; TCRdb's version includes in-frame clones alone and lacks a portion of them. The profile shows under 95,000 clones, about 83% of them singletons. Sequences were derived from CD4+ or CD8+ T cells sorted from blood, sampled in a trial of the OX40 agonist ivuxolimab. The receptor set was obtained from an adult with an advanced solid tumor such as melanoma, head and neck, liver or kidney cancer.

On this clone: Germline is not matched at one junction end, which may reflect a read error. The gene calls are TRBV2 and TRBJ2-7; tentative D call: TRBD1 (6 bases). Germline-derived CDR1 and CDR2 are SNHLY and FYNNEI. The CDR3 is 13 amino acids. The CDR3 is CTSSRTGFYEQYF. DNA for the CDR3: TGTACCAGCAGTCGAACAGGGTTTTACGAGCAGTACTTC.

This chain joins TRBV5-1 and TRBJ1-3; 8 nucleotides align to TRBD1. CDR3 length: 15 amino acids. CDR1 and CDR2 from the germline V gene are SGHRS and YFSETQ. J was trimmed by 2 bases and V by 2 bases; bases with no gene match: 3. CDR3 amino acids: CASSLTGGPGNTIYF. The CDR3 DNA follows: TGCGCCAGCAGCTTAACAGGGGGTCCTGGAAACACCATATATTTT.

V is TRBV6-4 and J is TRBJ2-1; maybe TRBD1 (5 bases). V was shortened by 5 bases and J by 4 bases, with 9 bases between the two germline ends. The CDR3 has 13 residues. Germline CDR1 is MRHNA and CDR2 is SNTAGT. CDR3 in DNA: TGTGCCAGCAGTTTGGACAATTACAATGAGCAGTTCTTC. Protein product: CASSLDNYNEQFF.

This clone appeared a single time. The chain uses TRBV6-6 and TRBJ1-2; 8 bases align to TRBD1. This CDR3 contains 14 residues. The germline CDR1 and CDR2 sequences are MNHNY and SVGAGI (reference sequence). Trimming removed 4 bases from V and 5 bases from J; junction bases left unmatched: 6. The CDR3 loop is CASSLSGTGYGYTF. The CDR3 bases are TGTGCCAGCAGTTTATCCGGGACAGGTTATGGCTACACCTTC.

CDR3 amino acids: CASSGFRGEENYGYTF. Written as DNA, the CDR3 is TGTGCCAGCAGTGGATTCAGGGGAGAGGAGAACTATGGCTACACCTTC. The genes are TRBV28 and TRBJ1-2, with a possible D match to TRBD1 (6 bases). Trimming took 5 bases from V and 2 from J, leaving 18 bases between them. Looked up from germline, CDR1 is MDHEN and CDR2 is SYDVKM. The CDR3 totals 16 residues.

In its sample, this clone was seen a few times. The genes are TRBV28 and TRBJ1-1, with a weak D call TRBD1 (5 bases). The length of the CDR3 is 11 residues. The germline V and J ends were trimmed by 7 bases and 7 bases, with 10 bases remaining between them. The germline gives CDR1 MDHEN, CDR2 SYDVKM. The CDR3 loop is CASKSGYEAFF. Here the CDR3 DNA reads TGTGCCAGCAAATCAGGGTATGAAGCTTTCTTT.

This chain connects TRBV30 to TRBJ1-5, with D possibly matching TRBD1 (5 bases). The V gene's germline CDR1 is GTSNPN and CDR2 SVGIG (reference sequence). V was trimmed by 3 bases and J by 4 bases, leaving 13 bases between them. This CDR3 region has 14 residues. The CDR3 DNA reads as TGTGCCTGGAGCGATGGCAGGGAAAATCAGCCCCAGCATTTT. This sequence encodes CAWSDGRENQPQHF.

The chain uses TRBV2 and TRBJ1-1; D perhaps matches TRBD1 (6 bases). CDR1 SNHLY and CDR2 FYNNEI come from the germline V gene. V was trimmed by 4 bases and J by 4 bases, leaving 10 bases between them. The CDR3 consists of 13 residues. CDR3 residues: CASSVRGVTEAFF. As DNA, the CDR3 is TGTGCCAGCAGTGTCAGGGGAGTCACTGAAGCTTTCTTT.

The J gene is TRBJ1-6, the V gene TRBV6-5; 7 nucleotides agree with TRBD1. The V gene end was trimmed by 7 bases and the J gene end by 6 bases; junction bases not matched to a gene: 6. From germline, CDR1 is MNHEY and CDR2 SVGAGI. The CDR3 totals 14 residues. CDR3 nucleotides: TGTGCCAGCACGAGGGGACAGCCTAATTCACCCCTCCACTTT. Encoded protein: CASTRGQPNSPLHF.

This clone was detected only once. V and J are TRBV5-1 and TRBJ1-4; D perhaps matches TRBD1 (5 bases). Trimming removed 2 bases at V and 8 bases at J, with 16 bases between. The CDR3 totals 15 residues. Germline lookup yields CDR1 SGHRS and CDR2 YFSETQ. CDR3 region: CASSLLGVEGEKLFF. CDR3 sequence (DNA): TGCGCCAGCAGCTTATTGGGGGTTGAAGGAGAAAAACTGTTTTTT.

CDR3 region: CASSLSGRDNSPLHF. The CDR3 DNA sequence: TGTGCCAGCAGCTTATCGGGCAGGGATAATTCACCCCTCCACTTT. This chain connects TRBV7-2 to TRBJ1-6; tentatively, D is TRBD1 (5 bases). This CDR3 is 15 amino acids long. Germline-derived CDR1 and CDR2 are SGHTA and FQGNSA. Trimming left V 2 bases short and J 5 bases short, with 10 bases between. The variable domain in full, completed from reference TRBV7-2 and TRBJ1-6, reads GAGVSQSPSNKVTEKGKDVELRCDPISGHTALYWYRQSLGQGLEFLIYFQGNSAPDKSGLPSDRFSAERTGGSVSTLTIQRTQQEDSAVYLCASSLSGRDNSPLHFGNGTRLTVT.

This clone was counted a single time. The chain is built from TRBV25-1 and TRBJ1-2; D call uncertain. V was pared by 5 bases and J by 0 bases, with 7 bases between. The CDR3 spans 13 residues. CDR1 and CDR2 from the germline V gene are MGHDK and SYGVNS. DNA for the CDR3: TGTGCCAGCAGTTGGCGGTCTAACTATGGCTACACCTTC. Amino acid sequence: CASSWRSNYGYTF.

CDR3: CASSKAGDRLNSPLHF. CDR3 in DNA: TGTGCCAGCAGCAAAGCGGGGGACAGGCTAAATTCACCCCTCCACTTT. The chain uses TRBV21-1 and TRBJ1-6; the table's D call TRBD1 went unverified against the DNA. TRBV21-1 is noted as a pseudogene. This CDR3 has 16 amino acids.

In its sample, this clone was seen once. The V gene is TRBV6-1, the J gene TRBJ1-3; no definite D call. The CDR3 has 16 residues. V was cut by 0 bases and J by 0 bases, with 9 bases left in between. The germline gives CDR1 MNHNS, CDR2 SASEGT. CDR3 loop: CASSEAQAFSGNTIYF. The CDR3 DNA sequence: TGTGCCAGCAGTGAAGCGCAGGCGTTCTCTGGAAACACCATATATTTT.

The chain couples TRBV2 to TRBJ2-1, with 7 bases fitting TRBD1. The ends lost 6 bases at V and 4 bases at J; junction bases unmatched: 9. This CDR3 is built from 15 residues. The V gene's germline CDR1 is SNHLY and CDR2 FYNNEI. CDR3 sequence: CASRQDRALYNEQFF. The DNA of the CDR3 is TGTGCCAGCAGACAAGACAGGGCCCTTTACAATGAGCAGTTCTTC.

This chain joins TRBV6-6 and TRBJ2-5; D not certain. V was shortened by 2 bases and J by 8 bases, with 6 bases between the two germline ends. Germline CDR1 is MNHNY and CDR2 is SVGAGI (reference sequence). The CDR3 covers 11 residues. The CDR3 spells CASSYDQTQYF. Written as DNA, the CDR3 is TGTGCCAGCAGTTACGACCAAACCCAGTACTTC.

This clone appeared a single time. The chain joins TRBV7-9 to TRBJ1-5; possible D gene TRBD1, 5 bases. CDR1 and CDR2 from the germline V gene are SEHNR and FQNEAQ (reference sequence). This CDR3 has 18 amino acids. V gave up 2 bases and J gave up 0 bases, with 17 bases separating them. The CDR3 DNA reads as TGTGCCAGCAGCTTATTGGATAGCGCTACAGGTAGCAATCAGCCCCAGCATTTT. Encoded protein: CASSLLDSATGSNQPQHF.

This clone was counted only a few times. This CDR3 is CASSPQRGAEAFF. CDR3 nucleotide sequence: TGTGCCAGCAGCCCCCAAAGGGGGGCTGAAGCTTTCTTT. V usage is TRBV5-4 and J usage is TRBJ1-1; D is perhaps TRBD1 (6 bases). CDR1 and CDR2 (germline): SGHNT, YYREEE (reference sequence). The CDR3 spans 13 residues. V lost 4 bases to trimming and J lost 6 bases, with 13 bases between them.

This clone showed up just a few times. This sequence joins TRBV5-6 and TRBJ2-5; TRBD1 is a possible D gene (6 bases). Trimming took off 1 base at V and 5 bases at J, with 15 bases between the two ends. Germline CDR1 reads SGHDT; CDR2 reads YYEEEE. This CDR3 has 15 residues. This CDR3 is CASSLTGPVGETQYF. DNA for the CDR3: TGTGCCAGCAGCTTGACAGGGCCGGTCGGCGAGACCCAGTACTTC.

The CDR3 loop reads CASSLYGDYLIEQYF. CDR3 DNA sequence: TGTGCCAGCAGTTTATACGGGGACTACCTCATCGAGCAGTACTTC. The chain is built from TRBV27 and TRBJ2-7, with TRBD2 matching 7 bases. The CDR3 sequence is 15 residues long. The germline gives CDR1 MNHEY, CDR2 SMNVEV (reference sequence). Trimming cost V 1 base and J 6 bases; bases outside gene matches: 9.

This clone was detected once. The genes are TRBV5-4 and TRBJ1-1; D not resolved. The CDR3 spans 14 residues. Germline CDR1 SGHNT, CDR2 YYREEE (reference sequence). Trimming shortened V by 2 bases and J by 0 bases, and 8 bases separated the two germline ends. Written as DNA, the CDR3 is TGTGCCAGCAGCTTATGGGTTATGAACACTGAAGCTTTCTTT. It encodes CASSLWVMNTEAFF. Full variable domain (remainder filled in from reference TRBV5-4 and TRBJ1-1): ETGVTQSPTHLIKTRGQQVTLRCSSQSGHNTVSWYQQALGQGPQFIFQYYREEENGRGNFPPRFSGLQFPNYSSELNVNALELDDSALYLCASSLWVMNTEAFFGQGTRLTVV.